The present T cell receptor beta chain was sequenced within a study of blood T cell repertoires in COVID-19. Overall study context: Spain, Italy and the United States supplied samples that represented acute and convalescent COVID-19.

Per germline, CDR1 SGHAT and CDR2 FQNNGV. CDR3 length: 14 residues. The J segment lost 2 bases and the V segment lost 3 bases, leaving 2 bases of the junction unmatched. In the original processing: Reference gene primers were amplified, and this amplification served to estimate nucleated cell counts. This table comes from immunoSEQ multiplex PCR, and its TCRdb copy is limited to in-frame clones, with some not included. V and J calls plus clone size are reproduced from that table; the DNA served to infer D and trimming. Among about 92,000 clones, approximately 90% were seen once, and the ten largest hold about 17%.

Sequencing was performed on peripheral blood. The TCR originated in a woman in her sixties with COVID-19, enrolled during active disease. This sequence joins TRBV11-2 and TRBJ2-3; TRBD1 aligns across 7 bases. The CDR3 sequence is CASSFGTATDTQYF. The CDR3 region has the DNA TGTGCCAGCAGCTTCGGGACAGCCACAGATACGCAGTATTTT.